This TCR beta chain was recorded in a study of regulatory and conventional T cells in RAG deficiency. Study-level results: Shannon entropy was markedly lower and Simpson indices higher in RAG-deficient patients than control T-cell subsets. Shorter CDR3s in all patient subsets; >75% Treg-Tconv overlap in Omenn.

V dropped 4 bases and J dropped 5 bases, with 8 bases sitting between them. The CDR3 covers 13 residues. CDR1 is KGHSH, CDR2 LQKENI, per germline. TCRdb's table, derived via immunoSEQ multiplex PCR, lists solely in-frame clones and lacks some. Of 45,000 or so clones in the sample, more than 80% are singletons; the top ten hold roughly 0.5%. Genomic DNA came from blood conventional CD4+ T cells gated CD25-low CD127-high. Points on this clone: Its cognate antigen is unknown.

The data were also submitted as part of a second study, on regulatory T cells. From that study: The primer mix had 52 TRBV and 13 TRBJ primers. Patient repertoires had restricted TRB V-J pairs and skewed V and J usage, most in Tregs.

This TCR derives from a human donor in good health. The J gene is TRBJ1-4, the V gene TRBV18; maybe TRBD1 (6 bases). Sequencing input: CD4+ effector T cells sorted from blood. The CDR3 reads CASSQGQNEKLFF. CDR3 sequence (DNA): TGTGCCAGCTCACAGGGACAAAATGAAAAACTGTTTTTT. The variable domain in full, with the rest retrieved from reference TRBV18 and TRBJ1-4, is NAGVMQNPRHLVRRRGQEARLRCSPMKGHSHVYWYRQLPEEGLKFMVYLQKENIIDESGMPKERFSAEFPKEGPSILRIQQVVRGDSAAYFCASSQGQNEKLFFGSGTQLSVL.